The 20 T cell receptor beta chains reported below all come from one sample, sequenced in a study of blood T cell repertoires in COVID-19. Generated by immunoSEQ multiplex PCR, the TCRdb table keeps only in-frame clones and is missing some. The sample consists of tens of thousands of clones, more than 80% of them appearing once. Specimen: peripheral blood. The receptors were gathered from a man in his 60s with active or convalescent COVID-19.

The chain carries TRBV28 and TRBJ1-5, with D hard to call. CDR1 MDHEN and CDR2 SYDVKM come from the germline V gene. Trimming removed 2 bases at V and 1 base at J, with 12 bases between. The CDR3 totals 16 residues. DNA of the CDR3: TGTGCCAGCAGTTTAACCCTGGGAGGGAGCAATCAGCCCCAGCATTTT. Translating gives CASSLTLGGSNQPQHF.

The genes are TRBV9 and TRBJ2-5, with D maybe TRBD2 (6 bases). Germline values: CDR1 SGDLS, CDR2 YYNGEE. The CDR3 runs to 14 residues. V lost 2 bases, J lost 4 bases, and 12 bases lay in between. This CDR3 is CASSVSGGRETQYF. CDR3 bases: TGTGCCAGCAGCGTCAGTGGGGGGAGAGAGACCCAGTACTTC.

V is TRBV3-1 (or the pseudogene TRBV3-2) and J is TRBJ2-3; 9 bases agree with TRBD2. The germline V gene has CDR1 LGHDT and CDR2 YNNKEL (reference sequence). Trimming at V came to 5 bases and at J to 4 bases, leaving 7 bases not matched to a gene. The CDR3 consists of 15 residues. The CDR3 region is CASSYSGRKADTQYF. CDR3 bases: TGTGCCAGCAGCTATAGCGGGAGAAAGGCAGATACGCAGTATTTT.

The CDR3 DNA reads as TGTGCCAGCAGCTCCGGGTCGAGCGCTGGAAACACCATATATTTT. Amino acid sequence: CASSSGSSAGNTIYF. The chain couples TRBV7-8 to TRBJ1-3; D not certain. The V and J ends lost 4 bases and 2 bases respectively, with 12 bases between them. The germline gives CDR1 SGHVS, CDR2 FQNEAQ. CDR3 length: 15 amino acids.

The chain employs TRBV24-1 and TRBJ2-5; D remains unclear. The V gene's germline CDR1 is KGHDR and CDR2 SFDVKD. This CDR3 region has 12 residues. Trimming pared 3 bases from V and 5 bases from J, leaving 6 bases between. The CDR3 spells CATSDPRETQYF. CDR3 bases: TGTGCCACCAGTGATCCACGGGAGACCCAGTACTTC.

The chain joins TRBV19 to TRBJ2-2, with D possibly TRBD1 on 5 matching bases. Between the trimmed V and J ends, which lost 6 bases and 6 bases, there was a span of 8 bases. Germline V lookup: CDR1 LNHDA, CDR2 SQIVND (reference sequence). The CDR3 spans 12 residues. CDR3 protein: CASRTGSGELFF. The CDR3 DNA is TGTGCCAGTAGAACAGGATCCGGGGAGCTGTTTTTT.

In its sample, this clone was seen a few times. The genes are TRBV7-9 and TRBJ2-2, with 9 bases identical to TRBD1. CDR1 is SEHNR and CDR2 is FQNEAQ in the germline V gene (reference sequence). V was clipped by 5 bases and J by 3 bases; unmatched bases: 4. The CDR3 runs 15 residues. The CDR3 DNA sequence: TGTGCCAGCAGCCACCGGGACAGGGACACCGGGGAGCTGTTTTTT. Protein: CASSHRDRDTGELFF. The full variable domain, in which reference TRBV7-9 and TRBJ2-2 provide the parts outside the CDR3, is DTGVSQNPRHKITKRGQNVTFRCDPISEHNRLYWYRQTLGQGPEFLTYFQNEAQLEKSRLLSDRFSAERPKGSFSTLEIQRTEQGDSAMYLCASSHRDRDTGELFFGEGSRLTVL.

V gene TRBV7-8 combines with J gene TRBJ1-3; maybe TRBD1 (6 bases). Trimming pared 9 bases from V and 4 bases from J, leaving 31 bases between. Per germline, CDR1 SGHVS and CDR2 FQNEAQ. This CDR3 has 19 amino acids. The CDR3 spells CASSPSYSQWGPLGNTIYF. CDR3 nucleotides: TGTGCCAGTTCCCCCTCATATTCGCAATGGGGGCCACTCGGAAACACCATATATTTT.

The chain uses TRBV6-6 and TRBJ1-4; the match to TRBD1 covers 8 bases. The length of the CDR3 is 14 residues. Germline CDR1 is MNHNY and CDR2 is SVGAGI (reference sequence). V lost 5 bases, J lost 5 bases, and 4 bases stayed unmatched. The CDR3 DNA is TGTGCCAGCAGTCGACAGGGGAAAAATGAAAAACTGTTTTTT. Its translation is CASSRQGKNEKLFF.

The J gene is TRBJ1-2, the V gene TRBV11-2; TRBD1 aligns across 9 bases. Germline CDR1 and CDR2: SGHAT and FQNNGV. This CDR3 contains 16 residues. The ends lost 5 bases at V and 1 base at J; junction bases unmatched: 8. The CDR3 loop is CASSPPGTGNNYGYTF. DNA for the CDR3: TGTGCCAGCAGCCCGCCCGGGACAGGGAATAACTATGGCTACACCTTC.

This clone was detected only a few times. This chain uses TRBV7-8 with TRBJ1-5, with TRBD1 matching over 10 bases. The V and J ends lost 5 bases and 16 bases, in that order; junction bases with no gene match: 5. CDR1 is SGHVS, CDR2 FQNEAQ, per germline. This CDR3 region has 11 residues. CDR3 sequence (DNA): TGTGCCAGCAGCAAGGGACAGGGGTTACATTTT. It codes for CASSKGQGLHF.

This clone is a singleton in its sample. The genes are TRBV7-8 and TRBJ1-1; 7 nucleotides match TRBD1. J lost 2 bases, V lost 5 bases, and 8 bases had no gene match. CDR3 length equals 15 residues. Germline CDR1 and CDR2: SGHVS and FQNEAQ. The CDR3 nucleotides read TGTGCCAGCAGCGTTACCGGGACAGCTAACACTGAAGCTTTCTTT. Translation: CASSVTGTANTEAFF.

The rearrangement links TRBV25-1 to TRBJ1-4; possibly TRBD1 for D (5 bases). This CDR3 contains 17 residues. Trimming shortened V by 1 base and J by 10 bases, and 22 bases separated the two germline ends. Per germline, CDR1 MGHDK and CDR2 SYGVNS. CDR3 sequence (DNA): TGTGCCAGCAGTGAATTTATTGGGGTTGGGCAGGGCGGAAAACTGTTTTTT. Amino acids: CASSEFIGVGQGGKLFF. Full variable domain (outside the CDR3, taken from reference TRBV25-1 and TRBJ1-4): EADIYQTPRYLVIGTGKKITLECSQTMGHDKMYWYQQDPGMELHLIHYSYGVNSTEKGDLSSESTVSRIRTEHFPLTLESARPSHTSQYLCASSEFIGVGQGGKLFFGSGTQLSVL.

This chain links TRBV25-1 with TRBJ2-2; D might be TRBD1 (7 bases). V shed 1 base and J shed 1 base, with 10 bases lying between them. CDR1 and CDR2 from the germline V gene are MGHDK and SYGVNS. The CDR3 has 16 amino acids. CDR3 loop: CASSESGGGNTGELFF. CDR3 DNA: TGTGCCAGCAGTGAATCAGGGGGAGGGAACACCGGGGAGCTGTTTTTT.

This clone was seen just once. The rearrangement joins TRBV6-1 to TRBJ1-1; D remains unclear. Trimming pared 1 base from V and 0 bases from J, leaving 6 bases between. The CDR3 extends over 14 amino acids. Germline assignment: CDR1 MNHNS and CDR2 SASEGT. The CDR3 region is CASSEDNMNTEAFF. CDR3 nucleotide sequence: TGTGCCAGCAGTGAAGACAACATGAACACTGAAGCTTTCTTT.

This sequence joins TRBV18 and TRBJ1-3, with D possibly TRBD1 on 6 matching bases. The CDR3 consists of 16 residues. V lost 2 bases, J lost 0 bases, and 11 bases lay in between. Germline CDR1 KGHSH, CDR2 LQKENI. CDR3 DNA sequence: TGTGCCAGCTCACCAAACAGGGTCCACTCTGGAAACACCATATATTTT. Residues: CASSPNRVHSGNTIYF. Complete variable domain (other parts from reference TRBV18 and TRBJ1-3): NAGVMQNPRHLVRRRGQEARLRCSPMKGHSHVYWYRQLPEEGLKFMVYLQKENIIDESGMPKERFSAEFPKEGPSILRIQQVVRGDSAAYFCASSPNRVHSGNTIYFGEGSWLTVV.

This chain joins TRBV6-5 and TRBJ2-5, with 7 bases aligning to TRBD1. Looked up from germline, CDR1 is MNHEY and CDR2 is SVGAGI. CDR3 length: 13 amino acids. With V trimmed by 10 bases and J by 10 bases, 15 bases remained unmatched. Written as DNA, the CDR3 is TGTGCCACCTCTACAGGGGCCACATTAGGCCAGTACTTC. This gives the protein CATSTGATLGQYF.

The chain carries TRBV7-2 and TRBJ2-2; D is unresolved. The CDR3 totals 15 residues. V was clipped by 1 base and J by 0 bases, with 6 bases between them. CDR1 is SGHTA and CDR2 is FQGNSA in the germline V gene. In DNA form, the CDR3 reads TGTGCCAGCAGCTTAGATTTAGCGAACACCGGGGAGCTGTTTTTT. Amino acids: CASSLDLANTGELFF.

This clone was seen a few times. CDR3 sequence (DNA): TGTGCCAGTAGTTCTTACGACAGGGGAAACAATCAGCCCCAGCATTTT. Translation: CASSSYDRGNNQPQHF. V is TRBV19 and J is TRBJ1-5; the match to TRBD1 covers 8 bases. Per the germline V gene, CDR1 is LNHDA and CDR2 is SQIVND (reference sequence). CDR3 size: 16 residues. The V and J ends lost 5 bases and 3 bases, in that order; junction bases with no gene match: 9.

The chain couples TRBV5-6 to TRBJ2-3, with D hard to call. Germline CDR1 is SGHDT and CDR2 is YYEEEE. The CDR3 extends over 14 amino acids. V was pared by 2 bases and J by 0 bases, with 7 bases between. CDR3 amino acids: CASSLLQSTDTQYF. In DNA form, the CDR3 reads TGTGCCAGCAGCTTACTACAAAGCACAGATACGCAGTATTTT.